This T cell receptor (beta chain) was profiled in a study of breast tumors, draining lymph nodes, adjacent tissues. Turning to this clonotype: Its antigen is still unknown. Being one base from a much bigger clone, this may be a read error.

Axillary draining lymph nodes of breast cancer patients supplied the node samples. TCRdb fed the multiplex PCR reads into MiXCR, producing one record per CDR3 protein. The sample has about 200,000 distinct CDR3 sequences, approximately 33% seen once. Study results and caveats: Compared with lymph nodes, tumors were less diverse; compared with nontumor tissue, more.

This TCR was sampled from a female donor with breast cancer. Some clones in this sample may be carry-over from other donors' samples. Input material: axillary lymph node tissue.

The CDR3 spells CASSHGAANGYTF. The CDR3 DNA reads TGTGCCAGCAGTCATGGGGCCGCGAATGGCTACACCTTC. The chain links TRBV6-5 to TRBJ1-2; the D gene is possibly TRBD1 (5 bases). Looked up from germline, CDR1 is MNHEY and CDR2 is SVGAGI. The CDR3 has 13 residues. V lost 5 bases to trimming and J lost 6 bases, with 13 bases between them.